Presented here are 6 T cell receptor beta chains from one specimen sequenced in a study of T cell repertoires in aging, cancer and after chemotherapy (dated by TCRdb to the late 2010s). Genomic DNA extracted from peripheral blood, rather than sorted cells or RNA, was used as the source for amplification of TCR beta rearrangements. Sequencing was carried out with an Illumina MiSeq. Using a mixed TRB-A/B primer pool, multiplex touch-down PCR amplified rearranged TRB sequences covering the V, D and J segments. In-frame beta chains were kept once TCRdb had trimmed the public reads at Q25 with fastp and called clones with MiXCR. One record per CDR3 amino acid sequence lists the most common genes and DNA. The sample table contains 2,500 to 3,500 distinct CDR3 sequences; only one count was recorded for 28% of them. About 8.1% of the sample belongs to the ten largest clones. Sequenced material: blood. These receptors all stem from a human donor with a solid tumor.

This clonotype is medium-sized in the sample. The chain is built from TRBV19 and TRBJ2-7; D is possibly TRBD2 (7 bases). Trimming cost V 6 bases and J 6 bases, with 21 bases left between them. This CDR3 contains 15 residues. CDR1 LNHDA and CDR2 SQIVND come from the germline V gene (reference sequence). The CDR3, as DNA: TGTGCCAGTAGCATGGGGGCGGCCGGGGGGTCCGAGCAGTACTTC. Translated, it gives CASSMGAAGGSEQYF.

The gene calls are TRBV5-6 and TRBJ2-7, with a tentative D call TRBD2 (7 bases). The germline V gene encodes CDR1 SGHDT and CDR2 YYEEEE. This CDR3 is built from 14 residues. The V and J ends lost 4 bases and 3 bases respectively, with 14 bases between them. The CDR3: CASSRGRGDYEQYF. As DNA, the CDR3 is TGTGCCAGCAGCAGAGGGAGGGGGGACTACGAGCAGTACTTC.

This clonotype is judged medium-sized. J is TRBJ1-1 and V is TRBV19; 7 positions match TRBD1. Unmatched junction bases numbered 5, after V lost 3 bases and J lost 4 bases. In germline, CDR1 is LNHDA, CDR2 SQIVND (reference sequence). The CDR3 is 14 residues long. The CDR3 nucleotides are TGTGCCAGTAGTATTCAGGGGGTAGTCACTGAAGCTTTCTTT. It codes for CASSIQGVVTEAFF.

This clonotype is medium-sized. The genes are TRBV6-1 and TRBJ1-1, with unresolved D. Germline loops: CDR1 MNHNS, CDR2 SASEGT. CDR3 length equals 12 residues. V dropped 6 bases and J dropped 5 bases, with 10 bases sitting between them. The CDR3 protein is CASRRDRTEAFF. The CDR3 nucleotides are TGTGCCAGCAGGAGGGATAGAACTGAAGCTTTCTTT.

This chain joins TRBV19 and TRBJ2-2; TRBD2 matches at 16 bases. Germline V gene lookup returns CDR1 LNHDA and CDR2 SQIVND (reference sequence). The CDR3 totals 17 residues. Trimming at V came to 5 bases and at J to 0 bases, leaving 0 bases not matched to a gene. CDR3 bases: TGTGCCAGTAGTGGGACTAGCGGGGGGGCGAACACCGGGGAGCTGTTTTTT. Residues: CASSGTSGGANTGELFF. The full variable domain, completed using reference TRBV19 and TRBJ2-2, is DGGITQSPKYLFRKEGQNVTLSCEQNLNHDAMYWYRQDPGQGLRLIYYSQIVNDFQKGDIAEGYSVSREKKESFPLTVTSAQKNPTAFYLCASSGTSGGANTGELFFGEGSRLTVL.

This clonotype ranks as medium-sized. The J gene is TRBJ2-1, the V gene TRBV19; D not resolved. CDR1 is LNHDA, CDR2 SQIVND, per germline (reference sequence). There are 14 residues in the CDR3. Trimming cost V 5 bases and J 0 bases, with 8 bases left between them. Here the CDR3 reads CASSARASYNEQFF. The CDR3 region has the DNA TGTGCCAGTAGTGCAAGGGCCTCCTACAATGAGCAGTTCTTC. Full variable domain (remainder filled in from reference TRBV19 and TRBJ2-1): DGGITQSPKYLFRKEGQNVTLSCEQNLNHDAMYWYRQDPGQGLRLIYYSQIVNDFQKGDIAEGYSVSREKKESFPLTVTSAQKNPTAFYLCASSARASYNEQFFGPGTRLTVL.